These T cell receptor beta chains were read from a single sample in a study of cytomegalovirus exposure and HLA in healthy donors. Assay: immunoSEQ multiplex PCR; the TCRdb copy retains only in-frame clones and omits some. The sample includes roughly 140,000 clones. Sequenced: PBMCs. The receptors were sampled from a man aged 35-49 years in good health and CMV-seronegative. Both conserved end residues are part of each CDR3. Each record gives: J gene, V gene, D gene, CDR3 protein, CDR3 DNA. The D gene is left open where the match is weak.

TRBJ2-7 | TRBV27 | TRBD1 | CASSLSGQGWREQYF | TGTGCCAGCAGTTTAAGCGGACAGGGATGGCGGGAGCAGTACTTC
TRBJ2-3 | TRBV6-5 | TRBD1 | CASSYGTGTDTQYF | TGTGCCAGCAGTTACGGGACAGGCACAGATACGCAGTATTTT
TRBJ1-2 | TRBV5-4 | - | CASSLGQGNDYGYTF | TGTGCCAGCAGCTTGGGTCAGGGCAACGACTATGGCTACACCTTC
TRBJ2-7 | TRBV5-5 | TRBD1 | CASSPGGEVTSYEQYF | TGTGCCAGCAGTCCAGGGGGCGAGGTGACCTCCTACGAGCAGTACTTC
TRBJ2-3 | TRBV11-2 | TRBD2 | CASSSRGAGALVDTQYF | TGTGCCAGCAGCAGCCGGGGAGCGGGGGCTCTCGTAGATACGCAGTATTTT
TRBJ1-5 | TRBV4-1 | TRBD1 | CASSQDGTGASQPQHF | TGCGCCAGCAGCCAAGATGGGACAGGGGCGAGTCAGCCCCAGCATTTT
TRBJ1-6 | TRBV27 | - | CASTPRGARGALHF | TGTGCCAGCACCCCACGGGGGGCCCGTGGGGCCCTCCACTTT
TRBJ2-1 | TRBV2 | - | CASSAGGGPTNEQFF | TGTGCCAGCAGTGCTGGGGGGGGCCCTACCAATGAGCAGTTCTTC
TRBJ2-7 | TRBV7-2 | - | CASSLDTLQGISYEQYF | TGTGCCAGCAGCTTAGATACACTCCAGGGTATCTCCTACGAGCAGTACTTC
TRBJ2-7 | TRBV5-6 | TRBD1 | CASSLVGRGSSYEQYF | TGTGCCAGCAGCTTGGTTGGCAGGGGGAGCTCCTACGAGCAGTACTTC
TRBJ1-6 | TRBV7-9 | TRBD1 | CASSLNRGTEDSPLHF | TGTGCCAGCAGCTTGAACAGGGGGACAGAAGATTCACCCCTCCACTTT
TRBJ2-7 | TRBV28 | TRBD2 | CASSPRLADTYEQYF | TGTGCCAGCAGCCCCAGACTAGCGGATACCTACGAGCAGTACTTC
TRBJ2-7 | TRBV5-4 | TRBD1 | CASSSGQVYEQYF | TGTGCCAGCAGCTCGGGACAGGTCTACGAGCAGTACTTC
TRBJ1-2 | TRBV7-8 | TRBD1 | CASSLKGQGIKDYGYTF | TGTGCCAGCAGCTTAAAGGGACAGGGAATTAAGGACTATGGCTACACCTTC
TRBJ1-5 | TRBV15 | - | CATSMWGGQPQHF | TGTGCCACCAGCATGTGGGGCGGTCAGCCCCAGCATTTT
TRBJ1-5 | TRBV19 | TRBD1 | CASRQGAGGEGPQHF | TGTGCCAGTAGACAGGGGGCGGGCGGCGAGGGGCCCCAGCATTTT
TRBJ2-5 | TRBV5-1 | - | CASSSGLKAAYF | TGCGCCAGCAGCTCTGGACTCAAGGCGGCCTACTTC
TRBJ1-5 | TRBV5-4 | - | CASSLSGGNQPQHF | TGTGCCAGCAGCTTGTCGGGGGGCAATCAGCCCCAGCATTTT
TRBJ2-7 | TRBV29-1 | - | CSVEERYEQYF | TGCAGCGTTGAAGAGCGGTACGAGCAGTACTTC
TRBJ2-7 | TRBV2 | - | CASMGVTGKGEQYF | TGTGCCAGCATGGGGGTCACAGGGAAGGGCGAGCAGTACTTC
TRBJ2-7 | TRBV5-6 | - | CASSLDRAPYEQYF | TGTGCCAGCAGCTTGGACAGGGCACCCTACGAGCAGTACTTC
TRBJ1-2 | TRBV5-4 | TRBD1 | CASASGDSLLNYGYTF | TGTGCCAGCGCTTCCGGGGACAGTCTATTGAACTATGGCTACACCTTC
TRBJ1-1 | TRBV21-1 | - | CASPLSGTGQILPHTEAFF | TGTGCCAGCCCCTTATCCGGGACAGGACAAATTTTACCCCACACTGAAGCTTTCTTT
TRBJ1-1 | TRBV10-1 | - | CADGTSKTEAFF | TGCGCCGACGGGACTTCGAAGACTGAAGCTTTCTTT
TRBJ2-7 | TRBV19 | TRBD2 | CASSMPSGGRSSYEQYF | TGTGCCAGTAGTATGCCCAGCGGGGGCCGAAGCTCCTACGAGCAGTACTTC
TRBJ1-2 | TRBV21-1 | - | CASSKVMEEQGEGGYTF | TGTGCCAGCAGCAAAGTGATGGAGGAACAGGGGGAAGGTGGCTACACCTTC
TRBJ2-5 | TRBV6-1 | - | CASKFDDSDGPPKYF | TGTGCCAGCAAATTCGACGACAGTGACGGACCTCCAAAGTACTTC
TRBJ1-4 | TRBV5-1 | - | CASSWGGDYEKLFF | TGCGCCAGCAGCTGGGGGGGGGACTATGAAAAACTGTTTTTT
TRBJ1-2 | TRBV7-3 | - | CAQKFEAQGEFFANYGYTF | TGTGCCCAGAAGTTTGAAGCACAGGGAGAATTCTTCGCTAACTATGGCTACACCTTC
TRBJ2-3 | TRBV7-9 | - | CASSSPKDFVTDTQYF | TGTGCCAGCAGCTCCCCTAAGGACTTCGTGACAGATACGCAGTATTTT
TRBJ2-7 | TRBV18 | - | CASSPPGTKREQYF | TGTGCCAGCTCACCACCTGGGACAAAGCGCGAGCAGTACTTC
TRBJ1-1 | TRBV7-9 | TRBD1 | CASSLNLQGDTEAFF | TGTGCCAGCAGCCTCAATCTCCAGGGGGACACTGAAGCTTTCTTT
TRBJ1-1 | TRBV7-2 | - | CASSSAGLNTEAFF | TGTGCCAGCAGCTCGGCAGGGCTGAACACTGAAGCTTTCTTT
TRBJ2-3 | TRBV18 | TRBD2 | CASSPLAGGGDTQYF | TGTGCCAGCTCACCATTAGCGGGGGGCGGAGATACGCAGTATTTT
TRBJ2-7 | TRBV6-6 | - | CASSEGGLYEQYF | TGTGCCAGCAGTGAGGGGGGGCTCTACGAGCAGTACTTC
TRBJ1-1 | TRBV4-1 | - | CASSQGPGTEAFF | TGCGCCAGCAGCCAAGGGCCCGGGACTGAAGCTTTCTTT
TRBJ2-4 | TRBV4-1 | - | CASSPTTGLVDIQYF | TGCGCCAGCAGCCCGACGACGGGGTTAGTAGACATTCAGTACTTC
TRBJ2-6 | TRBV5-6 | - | CASSLRGQYSGANVLTF | TGTGCCAGCAGCTTGAGAGGCCAGTACTCTGGGGCCAACGTCCTGACTTTC
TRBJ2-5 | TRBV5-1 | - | CASSEGGLAETQYF | TGCGCCAGCAGCGAAGGGGGTCTTGCAGAGACCCAGTACTTC
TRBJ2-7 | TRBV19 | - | CASSPPGLFYEQYF | TGTGCCAGTAGCCCTCCAGGTCTTTTCTACGAGCAGTACTTC
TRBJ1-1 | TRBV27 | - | CASSPGEVNTEAFF | TGTGCCAGCAGTCCCGGGGAGGTGAACACTGAAGCTTTCTTT
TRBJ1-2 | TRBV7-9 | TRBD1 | CASSLKTGVGYTF | TGTGCCAGCAGCTTAAAAACAGGGGTCGGCTACACCTTC
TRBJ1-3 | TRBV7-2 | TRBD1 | CASSPGQDLNLLSGNTIYF | TGTGCCAGCAGCCCGGGACAGGACTTAAACTTGCTTTCTGGAAACACCATATATTTT
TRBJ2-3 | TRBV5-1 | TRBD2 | CASSLEGGITDTQYF | TGCGCCAGCAGCCTCGAGGGAGGGATCACAGATACGCAGTATTTT
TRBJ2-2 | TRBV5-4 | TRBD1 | CASSPRGQGYTGELFF | TGTGCCAGCAGCCCCCGAGGACAGGGTTACACCGGGGAGCTGTTTTTT
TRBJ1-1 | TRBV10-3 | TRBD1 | CAGGQGAGTEAFF | TGTGCCGGAGGACAGGGGGCTGGCACTGAAGCTTTCTTT
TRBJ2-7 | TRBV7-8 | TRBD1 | CASSIRGQGKNEQYF | TGTGCCAGCAGCATCCGCGGACAGGGAAAGAACGAGCAGTACTTC
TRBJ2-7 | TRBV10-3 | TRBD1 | CAISEETGGSEQYF | TGTGCCATCAGTGAGGAGACAGGGGGCTCCGAGCAGTACTTC
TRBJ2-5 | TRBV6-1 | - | CASSEQGETQYF | TGTGCCAGCAGTGAACAGGGAGAGACCCAGTACTTC
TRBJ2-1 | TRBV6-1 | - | CASSETRTRYNEQFF | TGTGCCAGCAGTGAAACCAGGACTCGGTACAATGAGCAGTTCTTC